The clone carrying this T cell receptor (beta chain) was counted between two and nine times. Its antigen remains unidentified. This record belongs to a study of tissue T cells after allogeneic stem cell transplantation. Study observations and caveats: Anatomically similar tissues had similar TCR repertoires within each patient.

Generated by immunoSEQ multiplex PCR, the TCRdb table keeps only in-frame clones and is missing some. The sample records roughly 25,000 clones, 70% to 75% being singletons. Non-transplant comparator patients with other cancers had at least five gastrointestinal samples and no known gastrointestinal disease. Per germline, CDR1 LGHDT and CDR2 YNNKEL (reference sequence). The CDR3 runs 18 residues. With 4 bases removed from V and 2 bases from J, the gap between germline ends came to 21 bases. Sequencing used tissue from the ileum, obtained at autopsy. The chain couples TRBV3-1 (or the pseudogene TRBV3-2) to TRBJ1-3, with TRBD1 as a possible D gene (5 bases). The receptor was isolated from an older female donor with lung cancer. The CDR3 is CASSRKRGAIVPGNTIYF. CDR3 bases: TGTGCCAGCAGCCGGAAAAGAGGGGCGATAGTTCCTGGAAACACCATATATTTT.